This T cell receptor (beta chain) derives from a study of low-dose radiotherapy and immunotherapy resistance in tumors. Time point indicated: after trial treatment. The treatment: LDRT plus nivolumab, ipilimumab, low-dose cyclophosphamide and aspirin (RACIN trial). CDR1 and CDR2 from the germline V gene are SGHTA and FQGNSA. The germline V and J ends were trimmed by 2 bases and 4 bases, with 9 bases remaining between them. The CDR3 length is 14 residues. This clonotype was seen a few times. Gene-specific TRAV and TRBV primers were used for first-strand cDNA, covering alpha and beta chains. Amplification, which lasted 20 to 25 PCR cycles, used a constant-region primer and V-primer adapter to amplify TCRs. TCRdb re-analysed the reads in MiXCR, keeping a single row per CDR3 protein. The sample has tens of thousands of distinct CDR3 sequences; under 55% are singletons.

The sequence was obtained from a male donor with gallbladder cancer. V is TRBV7-2 and J is TRBJ1-5, with no clear D. This material consisted of PBMCs, taken after low-dose radiotherapy plus immunotherapy. The DNA for the CDR3 is TGTGCCAGCAGCTTAAGGACCACTAATCAGCCCCAGCATTTT. Translating gives CASSLRTTNQPQHF.